These T cell receptor beta chains were read from a single sample in a study of resident and recirculating memory T cells in vitiligo. TCRdb keeps only in-frame clones here, not all; method: immunoSEQ multiplex PCR. The repertoire consists of tens of thousands of clones, with roughly nine tenths occurring once and the leading ten covering approximately 4.8%. Source material: blood. Source of these receptors: a male donor with vitiligo. Both conserved end residues are part of each CDR3.

CDR3aa: CASRQGYQPQHF
v_gene: TRBV28
len: 12
j_gene: TRBJ1-5

CDR3aa: CASSLSTEVPYEQYF
v_gene: TRBV5-1
len: 15
j_gene: TRBJ2-7

CDR3aa: CASSITLLAQETQYF
v_gene: TRBV19
len: 15
j_gene: TRBJ2-5

CDR3aa: CASSTRTSGTDTQYF
v_gene: TRBV7-2
len: 15
j_gene: TRBJ2-3

CDR3aa: CASSQELAGLLSYEQYF
v_gene: TRBV4-3
len: 17
j_gene: TRBJ2-7

CDR3aa: CASSLWGVTGTSGTYEQYF
v_gene: TRBV28
len: 19
j_gene: TRBJ2-7

CDR3aa: CASSWGGRRSYEQYF
v_gene: TRBV5-1
len: 15
j_gene: TRBJ2-7

CDR3aa: CASSGIRGRRRNQPQHF
v_gene: TRBV11-2
len: 17
j_gene: TRBJ1-5

CDR3aa: CASSWTSGSDETQYF
v_gene: TRBV7-7
len: 15
j_gene: TRBJ2-5

CDR3aa: CASSNRQGGTDTQYF
v_gene: TRBV7-2
len: 15
j_gene: TRBJ2-3

CDR3aa: CASSYGSSVNEQFF
v_gene: TRBV6-5
len: 14
j_gene: TRBJ2-1

CDR3aa: CASSVAAGQETQYF
v_gene: TRBV9
len: 14
j_gene: TRBJ2-5

CDR3aa: CASSQGEVAYNEQFF
v_gene: TRBV5-1
len: 15
j_gene: TRBJ2-1

CDR3aa: CASSPQVGQGGDIQYF
v_gene: TRBV9
len: 16
j_gene: TRBJ2-4

CDR3aa: CASSSHAVTGNTIYF
v_gene: TRBV7-2
len: 15
j_gene: TRBJ1-3

CDR3aa: CASSPRDRPHTEAFF
v_gene: TRBV7-9
len: 15
j_gene: TRBJ1-1

CDR3aa: CASQSGANQKYNEQFF
v_gene: TRBV9
len: 16
j_gene: TRBJ2-1

CDR3aa: CASSPRGDIPSSGNTIYF
v_gene: TRBV4-1
len: 18
j_gene: TRBJ1-3

CDR3aa: CASSPRKRGTEAFF
v_gene: TRBV5-1
len: 14
j_gene: TRBJ1-1

CDR3aa: CASSSSGTGLYEQYF
v_gene: TRBV28
len: 15
j_gene: TRBJ2-7

CDR3aa: CASSFSDSYYNEQFF
v_gene: TRBV5-1
len: 15
j_gene: TRBJ2-1

CDR3aa: CASSVSPGQGAETQYF
v_gene: TRBV9
len: 16
j_gene: TRBJ2-5

CDR3aa: CASSLIGGLAKNIQYF
v_gene: TRBV27
len: 16
j_gene: TRBJ2-4

CDR3aa: CASRRSREMGNEQFF
v_gene: TRBV7-2
len: 15
j_gene: TRBJ2-1

CDR3aa: CASSPRWDTTVYEQYF
v_gene: TRBV4-1
len: 16
j_gene: TRBJ2-7

CDR3aa: CAWSVGASSGRQETQYF
v_gene: TRBV30
len: 17
j_gene: TRBJ2-5

CDR3aa: CASTGGGELGREQFF
v_gene: TRBV18
len: 15
j_gene: TRBJ2-1

CDR3aa: CASRYPGQGYEQYF
v_gene: TRBV28
len: 14
j_gene: TRBJ2-7

CDR3aa: CASSSGAYNEQFF
v_gene: TRBV28
len: 13
j_gene: TRBJ2-1

CDR3aa: CASSYQGATTGELFF
v_gene: TRBV6-5
len: 15
j_gene: TRBJ2-2

CDR3aa: CASSLEQGVKTGELFF
v_gene: TRBV13
len: 16
j_gene: TRBJ2-2

CDR3aa: CASTEAPAEPYNEQFF
v_gene: TRBV19
len: 16
j_gene: TRBJ2-1

CDR3aa: CASSLSFRGGNNYGYTF
v_gene: TRBV7-7
len: 17
j_gene: TRBJ1-2

CDR3aa: CASGIIPQTYQETQYF
v_gene: TRBV21-1
len: 16
j_gene: TRBJ2-5

CDR3aa: CASSARDYTEAFF
v_gene: TRBV5-6
len: 13
j_gene: TRBJ1-1

CDR3aa: CASRGGASYNEQFF
v_gene: TRBV19
len: 14
j_gene: TRBJ2-1

CDR3aa: CASSPSASGTPDTQYF
v_gene: TRBV7-3
len: 16
j_gene: TRBJ2-3

CDR3aa: CASSQDLDGPQHF
v_gene: TRBV14
len: 13
j_gene: TRBJ1-5

CDR3aa: CAISESWPSDTQYF
v_gene: TRBV10-3
len: 14
j_gene: TRBJ2-3

CDR3aa: CAWSVMGRGRTGELFF
v_gene: TRBV30
len: 16
j_gene: TRBJ2-2

CDR3aa: CASGSQPTGYGYTF
v_gene: TRBV12-5
len: 14
j_gene: TRBJ1-2

CDR3aa: CASSSLDRNRYEQYF
v_gene: TRBV13
len: 15
j_gene: TRBJ2-7

CDR3aa: CASRVQGSNQPQHF
v_gene: TRBV28
len: 14
j_gene: TRBJ1-5

CDR3aa: CASSTLWTGPNYGYTF
v_gene: TRBV18
len: 16
j_gene: TRBJ1-2

CDR3aa: CASSSGGGDSYEQYF
v_gene: TRBV5-1
len: 15
j_gene: TRBJ2-7

CDR3aa: CASSLLVTGELFF
v_gene: TRBV27
len: 13
j_gene: TRBJ2-2

CDR3aa: CASSARESKEQYF
v_gene: TRBV7-8
len: 13
j_gene: TRBJ2-7